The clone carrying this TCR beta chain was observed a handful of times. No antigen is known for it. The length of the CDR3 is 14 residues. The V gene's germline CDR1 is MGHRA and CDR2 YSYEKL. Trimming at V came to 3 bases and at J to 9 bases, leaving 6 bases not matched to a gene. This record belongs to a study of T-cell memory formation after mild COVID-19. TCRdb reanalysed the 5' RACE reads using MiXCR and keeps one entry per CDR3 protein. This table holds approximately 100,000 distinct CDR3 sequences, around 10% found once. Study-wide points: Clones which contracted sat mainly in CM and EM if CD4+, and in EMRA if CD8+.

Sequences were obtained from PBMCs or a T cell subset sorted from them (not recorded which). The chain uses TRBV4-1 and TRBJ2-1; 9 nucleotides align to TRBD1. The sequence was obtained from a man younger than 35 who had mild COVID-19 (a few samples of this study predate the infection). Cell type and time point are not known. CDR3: CASSHRTGEAEQFF. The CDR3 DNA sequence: TGCGCCAGCAGCCACCGGACAGGGGAAGCTGAGCAGTTCTTC.